These T cell receptor beta chains were read from a single sample in a study of regulatory T cells in long-lasting Graves disease. Each CDR3 protein is one row after TCRdb ran MiXCR on the multiplex PCR reads. The profile shows 560,000 or so distinct CDR3 sequences, about 16% of them singletons. These data also formed part of another study, on T cells in Graves' hyperthyroidism and ophthalmopathy.

The sample here was peripheral blood mononuclear cells (PBMCs), taken at new diagnosis, from a patient treated with antithyroid drugs. The receptor set was obtained from a man aged 18 to 35 with Graves disease. The CDR3 runs from the conserved cysteine through the conserved F or W. Each record gives: clone size, D gene, V gene, J gene, CDR3 protein, CDR3 DNA. The D gene is left open where the match is weak. Clone size is stated in some rows and not others, as once, few, many or a class when expanded.

clone_size: many; d_call: NA; v_call: TRBV11-2; j_call: TRBJ2-7; cdr3_aa: CAIPRGWPSYEQYF; cdr3_nt: TGTGCCATCCCTAGGGGGTGGCCCTCCTACGAGCAGTACTTC
clone_size: NA; d_call: TRBD2; v_call: TRBV9; j_call: TRBJ2-1; cdr3_aa: CASSVVGAGGPVNEQFF; cdr3_nt: TGTGCCAGCAGCGTAGTTGGGGCGGGAGGGCCGGTCAATGAGCAGTTCTTC
clone_size: few; d_call: NA; v_call: TRBV30; j_call: TRBJ2-6; cdr3_aa: CAWSAPAWRANVLTF; cdr3_nt: TGTGCCTGGAGTGCCCCCGCCTGGAGGGCCAACGTCCTGACTTTC
clone_size: many; d_call: TRBD2; v_call: TRBV20-1; j_call: TRBJ2-1; cdr3_aa: CSAREELAGRNEQFF; cdr3_nt: TGCAGTGCTAGGGAGGAACTAGCGGGCCGCAATGAGCAGTTCTTC
clone_size: few; d_call: NA; v_call: TRBV7-3; j_call: TRBJ2-2; cdr3_aa: CASSSQGVRNTGELFF; cdr3_nt: TGTGCCAGCAGCTCACAGGGAGTTAGGAACACCGGGGAGCTGTTTTTT
clone_size: few; d_call: TRBD2; v_call: TRBV3-1; j_call: TRBJ2-7; cdr3_aa: CASSPSGRTYEQYF; cdr3_nt: TGTGCCAGCAGCCCTAGCGGGAGGACCTACGAGCAGTACTTC
clone_size: few; d_call: NA; v_call: TRBV19; j_call: TRBJ2-1; cdr3_aa: CASKGNEQFF; cdr3_nt: TGTGCCAGTAAGGGCAATGAGCAGTTCTTC
clone_size: NA; d_call: TRBD2; v_call: TRBV2; j_call: TRBJ2-2; cdr3_aa: CASSEGSSGIAGELFF; cdr3_nt: TGTGCCAGCAGTGAAGGGTCTAGCGGGATAGCCGGGGAGCTGTTTTTT
clone_size: few; d_call: NA; v_call: TRBV7-6; j_call: TRBJ1-1; cdr3_aa: CASSSHRSGRMVDTEAFF; cdr3_nt: TGTGCCAGCAGCTCGCACCGGAGCGGAAGGATGGTAGACACTGAAGCTTTCTTT
clone_size: NA; d_call: TRBD2; v_call: TRBV6-2/TRBV6-3; j_call: TRBJ2-7; cdr3_aa: CASSFRLAGADEQYF; cdr3_nt: TGTGCCAGCAGTTTTCGACTAGCGGGAGCCGACGAGCAGTACTTC
clone_size: few; d_call: TRBD1; v_call: TRBV28; j_call: TRBJ1-2; cdr3_aa: CASSFVRDRDGYTF; cdr3_nt: TGTGCCAGCAGTTTCGTTAGGGACAGGGATGGCTACACCTTC
clone_size: many; d_call: TRBD1; v_call: TRBV13; j_call: TRBJ1-2; cdr3_aa: CASSLAGQGSYGYTF; cdr3_nt: TGTGCCAGCAGCTTAGCGGGACAGGGCTCTTATGGCTACACCTTC
clone_size: NA; d_call: NA; v_call: TRBV9; j_call: TRBJ2-7; cdr3_aa: CASSVAGSGSYEQYF; cdr3_nt: TGTGCCAGCAGCGTAGCCGGGAGTGGGTCCTACGAGCAGTACTTC
clone_size: NA; d_call: NA; v_call: TRBV27; j_call: TRBJ2-1; cdr3_aa: CASSGGDRREEQFF; cdr3_nt: TGTGCCAGCAGTGGAGGGGACAGAAGAGAGGAGCAGTTCTTC
clone_size: NA; d_call: NA; v_call: TRBV3-1; j_call: TRBJ1-1; cdr3_aa: CASSLRASFYTEAFF; cdr3_nt: TGTGCCAGCAGCCTGCGAGCTTCGTTCTACACTGAAGCTTTCTTT
clone_size: few; d_call: TRBD1; v_call: TRBV20-1; j_call: TRBJ1-1; cdr3_aa: CSAAGTGATNTEAFF; cdr3_nt: TGCAGTGCTGCCGGGACAGGGGCTACAAACACTGAAGCTTTCTTT
clone_size: few; d_call: NA; v_call: TRBV3-1; j_call: TRBJ1-6; cdr3_aa: CASSQEPQESSPLHF; cdr3_nt: TGTGCCAGCAGCCAAGAACCCCAGGAATCCTCACCCCTCCACTTT
clone_size: many; d_call: NA; v_call: TRBV5-1; j_call: TRBJ1-2; cdr3_aa: CASSLATSNYGYTF; cdr3_nt: TGCGCCAGCAGCTTGGCGACGAGTAACTATGGCTACACCTTC
clone_size: many; d_call: NA; v_call: TRBV15; j_call: TRBJ1-1; cdr3_aa: CATSRDLLGEAFF; cdr3_nt: TGTGCCACCAGCAGAGACCTACTGGGTGAAGCTTTCTTT
clone_size: few; d_call: TRBD2; v_call: TRBV2; j_call: TRBJ2-7; cdr3_aa: CASSWGLAGASYEQYF; cdr3_nt: TGTGCCAGCAGCTGGGGACTAGCGGGAGCCTCCTACGAGCAGTACTTC
clone_size: many; d_call: TRBD2; v_call: TRBV27; j_call: TRBJ2-7; cdr3_aa: CASKWAGDTYEQYF; cdr3_nt: TGTGCCAGCAAATGGGCGGGAGATACCTACGAGCAGTACTTC
clone_size: few; d_call: TRBD2; v_call: TRBV9; j_call: TRBJ2-5; cdr3_aa: CASSVGVAGGQETQYF; cdr3_nt: TGTGCCAGCAGCGTAGGAGTAGCGGGAGGTCAAGAGACCCAGTACTTC
clone_size: many; d_call: NA; v_call: TRBV11-2; j_call: TRBJ2-5; cdr3_aa: CASSYKGLSRETQYF; cdr3_nt: TGTGCCAGCAGCTATAAGGGGCTTTCGAGAGAGACCCAGTACTTC